The rows below give T cell receptor beta chains drawn from one sample of a study of radiotherapy plus CTLA-4 blockade in lung cancer. Assay: immunoSEQ multiplex PCR; the TCRdb copy retains only in-frame clones and omits some. Of roughly 76,000 clones in the sample, around 74% are singletons; the top ten hold roughly 10%. The input for sequencing was peripheral blood, taken from a patient treated with radiotherapy plus ipilimumab. Receptors originate from a human donor with non-small cell lung cancer whose response to radiotherapy plus ipilimumab could not be evaluated. The CDR3 runs from the conserved cysteine through the conserved F or W. Fields, in order: D gene, V gene, J gene, clone size, CDR3 protein, CDR3 DNA. A D gene is named only where the DNA matches it firmly. Clone size is shown for a subset of rows, as once, few, many or a class of expanded clone.

>TRBD1|TRBV10-3|TRBJ1-1|few
CATGTGKDTEAFF
TGTGCCACAGGGACAGGGAAAGACACTGAAGCTTTCTTT
>.|TRBV5-4|TRBJ1-1|few
CASSLVAGKAFF
TGTGCCAGCAGCTTGGTGGCGGGGAAAGCTTTCTTT
>TRBD1|TRBV7-3|TRBJ2-7|few
CASSLGQGFDEQYF
TGTGCCAGCAGCTTAGGACAGGGTTTCGACGAGCAGTACTTC
>TRBD1|TRBV6-5|TRBJ2-7|few
CASSPTGQGSEQYF
TGTGCCAGCAGTCCAACGGGACAGGGTTCCGAGCAGTACTTC
>TRBD1|TRBV18|TRBJ2-4|.
CASSPQGAAAKNIQYF
TGTGCCAGCTCACCCCAGGGGGCGGCGGCCAAAAACATTCAGTACTTC
>TRBD1|TRBV9|TRBJ1-3|.
CASSVGDRGRGSGNTIYF
TGTGCCAGCAGCGTGGGGGACAGGGGGCGCGGGTCTGGAAACACCATATATTTT
>.|TRBV2|TRBJ2-7|.
CARGTTGTYEQYF
TGTGCCAGGGGAACGACAGGCACCTACGAGCAGTACTTC
>TRBD1|TRBV4-1|TRBJ1-6|.
CASSQSTGGSYNSPLHF
TGCGCCAGCAGCCAATCGACAGGGGGCTCCTATAATTCACCCCTCCACTTT
>.|TRBV5-4|TRBJ2-1|.
CASSLGALRDTGQQFF
TGTGCCAGCAGCTTGGGGGCCCTCCGGGACACGGGGCAGCAGTTCTTC
>TRBD1|TRBV5-4|TRBJ1-2|.
CASSLTLTGGVRAGYTF
TGTGCCAGCAGCTTGACCCTGACAGGGGGTGTTCGGGCGGGCTACACCTTC
>TRBD2|TRBV11-2|TRBJ2-1|.
CASSLDRGGYNEQFF
TGTGCCAGCAGCTTAGATCGGGGGGGGTACAATGAGCAGTTCTTC
>TRBD2|TRBV5-1|TRBJ2-5|few
CASRSGLAGGLSETQYF
TGCGCCAGCAGATCCGGACTAGCGGGGGGGTTGTCGGAGACCCAGTACTTC
>.|TRBV7-8|TRBJ1-2|.
CASSIRNLRPRPGESGYTF
TGTGCCAGCAGCATACGCAACTTAAGGCCCCGCCCTGGGGAGTCTGGCTACACCTTC
>.|TRBV30|TRBJ2-2|.
CAWSDSAEGGELFF
TGTGCCTGGAGTGACTCCGCCGAGGGCGGGGAGCTGTTTTTT
>.|TRBV18|TRBJ1-5|.
CASSPPDQPQHF
TGTGCCAGCTCACCACCCGATCAGCCCCAGCATTTT
>TRBD1|TRBV7-8|TRBJ1-4|.
CASSLGGQGNEKLFF
TGTGCCAGCAGCTTAGGGGGACAGGGTAATGAAAAACTGTTTTTT
>.|TRBV28|TRBJ1-2|.
CASSLQGLYGYTF
TGTGCCAGCAGTCTACAGGGTCTGTATGGCTACACCTTC
>.|TRBV28|TRBJ2-3|.
CASSFWDSKYF
TGTGCCAGCAGTTTCTGGGACTCTAAGTATTTT
>TRBD1|TRBV4-1|TRBJ2-3|.
CASSQAPGGASDTQYF
TGCGCCAGCAGCCAAGCGCCAGGGGGCGCATCAGATACGCAGTATTTT
>.|TRBV7-2|TRBJ1-2|.
CASSLEQGLYGYTF
TGTGCCAGCAGCTTAGAACAGGGCCTCTATGGCTACACCTTC
>.|TRBV5-4|TRBJ1-2|.
CASSQAGMDYGYTF
TGTGCCAGCAGCCAGGCGGGGATGGACTATGGCTACACCTTC
>TRBD2|TRBV5-6|TRBJ2-7|once
CASSRATLAGAYEQYF
TGTGCCAGCAGCCGGGCCACTTTAGCGGGAGCCTACGAGCAGTACTTC
>TRBD1|TRBV4-1|TRBJ1-1|.
CASSQVGQGNTEAFF
TGCGCCAGCAGCCAAGTAGGACAGGGGAACACTGAAGCTTTCTTT
>TRBD1|TRBV7-9|TRBJ1-5|.
CASSLVTGGPNQPQHF
TGTGCCAGCAGCTTAGTTACAGGGGGGCCCAATCAGCCCCAGCATTTT
>TRBD1|TRBV6-7|TRBJ1-2|.
CASSYSQGALYGYTF
TGTGCCAGCAGTTACTCTCAGGGGGCATTGTATGGCTACACCTTC
>TRBD1|TRBV6-6|TRBJ1-2|.
CASTPLGQNYGYTF
TGTGCCAGCACCCCCCTGGGACAGAACTATGGCTACACCTTC
>TRBD1|TRBV30|TRBJ1-5|.
CAWSKGARNQPQHF
TGTGCCTGGAGTAAGGGGGCGCGCAATCAGCCCCAGCATTTT
>.|TRBV10-3|TRBJ2-7|.
CAINEGSYEQYF
TGTGCCATCAACGAGGGCTCCTACGAGCAGTACTTC
>.|TRBV10-3|TRBJ1-2|few
CAIRISGEMDYGYTF
TGTGCCATCAGGATCTCAGGGGAAATGGACTATGGCTACACCTTC
>.|TRBV7-3|TRBJ2-7|few
CASSPGGMGEQYF
TGTGCCAGCAGCCCCGGGGGTATGGGCGAGCAGTACTTC
>TRBD1|TRBV4-2|TRBJ1-2|.
CASSQGPGRGLYGYTF
TGTGCCAGCAGCCAAGGGCCCGGCAGGGGGCTGTATGGCTACACCTTC
>TRBD1|TRBV5-6|TRBJ1-3|.
CASSSKQGAEGNTIYF
TGTGCCAGCAGCTCTAAACAGGGGGCTGAGGGAAACACCATATATTTT
>.|TRBV5-6|TRBJ2-5|.
CASSLGNPETQYF
TGTGCCAGCAGCCTAGGTAATCCAGAGACCCAGTACTTC
>TRBD1|TRBV6-5|TRBJ1-5|once
CASSLTGLSQPQHF
TGTGCCAGCAGCTTGACAGGGCTAAGTCAGCCCCAGCATTTT
>.|TRBV6-1|TRBJ2-2|.
CASSEIMGAGGELFF
TGTGCCAGCAGTGAAATTATGGGGGCGGGCGGGGAGCTGTTTTTT
>.|TRBV5-1|TRBJ1-1|.
CASSLVADTEAFF
TGCGCCAGCAGCTTGGTGGCAGACACTGAAGCTTTCTTT
>.|TRBV7-2|TRBJ1-1|once
CASSSDRQNTEAFF
TGTGCCAGCAGCTCGGACAGACAGAACACTGAAGCTTTCTTT
>TRBD1|TRBV5-1|TRBJ2-7|.
CASSLMTGTYEQYF
TGCGCCAGCAGCTTGATGACAGGGACCTACGAGCAGTACTTC
>.|TRBV19|TRBJ1-1|few
CASSTRGGAGEAFF
TGTGCCAGTAGTACCCGGGGGGGGGCAGGTGAAGCTTTCTTT
>TRBD2|TRBV5-6|TRBJ2-7|.
CASSLETGLAAYEQYF
TGTGCCAGCAGCTTGGAAACGGGACTAGCGGCCTACGAGCAGTACTTC
>.|TRBV5-1|TRBJ2-1|.
CASSLGWTSYNEQFF
TGCGCCAGCAGCTTGGGCTGGACTTCCTACAATGAGCAGTTCTTC
>TRBD1|TRBV27|TRBJ2-5|.
CASSPDFLLGQFQETQYF
TGTGCCAGCAGTCCAGATTTTCTTTTGGGACAGTTCCAAGAGACCCAGTACTTC
>.|TRBV5-5|TRBJ1-3|few
CASSRSGQSSGNTIYF
TGTGCCAGCAGCAGATCTGGACAGAGCTCTGGAAACACCATATATTTT
>.|TRBV7-9|TRBJ1-2|.
CASSSRRDNYGYTF
TGTGCCAGCAGCTCCCGTCGGGATAACTATGGCTACACCTTC
>TRBD1|TRBV4-1|TRBJ1-4|.
CASRNDDRAWDEKLFF
TGCGCCAGCAGAAACGACGACAGGGCGTGGGATGAAAAACTGTTTTTT
>TRBD2|TRBV15|TRBJ2-1|.
CATSSPAGTSDSNPPNEQFF
TGTGCCACCAGCAGCCCAGCGGGGACTTCTGACTCTAACCCCCCCAATGAGCAGTTCTTC
>.|TRBV5-1|TRBJ1-6|.
CASSLAGLSPLHF
TGCGCCAGCAGCTTAGCAGGGTTATCACCCCTCCACTTT
>.|TRBV28|TRBJ1-1|.
CASSSGLNTEAFF
TGTGCCAGCAGCTCCGGGTTGAACACTGAAGCTTTCTTT
>TRBD2|TRBV5-1|TRBJ2-3|.
CASSPGLAGVSTDTQYF
TGCGCCAGCAGCCCGGGACTAGCGGGAGTAAGCACAGATACGCAGTATTTT
>.|TRBV5-1|TRBJ2-3|.
CASTVQFTDTQYF
TGCGCCAGCACAGTTCAATTTACAGATACGCAGTATTTT
>.|TRBV19|TRBJ1-5|.
CASSIEGQTNQPQHF
TGTGCCAGTAGTATAGAAGGACAGACTAATCAGCCCCAGCATTTT
>.|TRBV18|TRBJ1-5|.
CASSPDFNRDQPQHF
TGTGCCAGCTCACCCGACTTTAACAGGGATCAGCCCCAGCATTTT
>.|TRBV7-3|TRBJ2-7|.
CASSLTSGRGTEQYF
TGTGCCAGCAGCTTAACCAGCGGCAGGGGTACGGAGCAGTACTTC
>TRBD1|TRBV7-3|TRBJ1-2|few
CASSLYPQGQGTSGYTF
TGTGCCAGCAGCTTATATCCCCAAGGACAGGGGACCTCTGGCTACACCTTC
>TRBD2|TRBV6-5|TRBJ2-5|.
CASTARGGETQYF
TGTGCCAGCACGGCGCGGGGAGGGGAGACCCAGTACTTC